The next 9 T cell receptor beta chains were all read from a single sample in a study of T cell responses to AZD1222 COVID-19 vaccine. Measured with immunoSEQ multiplex PCR; TCRdb has only the in-frame clones, and not every one. The sample has 180,000 or so clones, around 90% seen once. Sequenced material: peripheral blood, taken 28 days after the second AZD1222 dose. These receptors came from an adult who received the AZD1222 COVID-19 vaccine.

This chain links TRBV24-1 with TRBJ2-1; no firm D call. Germline V gene lookup returns CDR1 KGHDR and CDR2 SFDVKD. The V and J ends lost 1 base and 9 bases respectively, with 6 bases between them. This CDR3 is 12 amino acids long. In DNA form, the CDR3 reads TGTGCCACCAGTGATTTCACCGGTGAGCAGTTCTTC. It encodes CATSDFTGEQFF.

This chain connects TRBV7-3 to TRBJ2-1; 11 bases are shared with TRBD2. The CDR3 is 16 residues long. Germline values: CDR1 SGHTA, CDR2 FQGTGA. V dropped 1 base and J dropped 4; count of bases not matched to a gene: 3. The CDR3 is CASSLIGTSGYNEQFF. The DNA for the CDR3 is TGTGCCAGCAGCTTAATTGGGACTAGCGGTTACAATGAGCAGTTCTTC.

This clone has just one count. The chain employs TRBV5-1 and TRBJ2-7, with 7 bases lining up with TRBD1. The J segment lost 0 bases and the V segment lost 4 bases, leaving 7 bases of the junction unmatched. This CDR3 is 15 amino acids long. The germline gives CDR1 SGHRS, CDR2 YFSETQ. DNA for the CDR3: TGCGCCAGCAGCATGGGACAGTCCATCTCCTACGAGCAGTACTTC. It translates to CASSMGQSISYEQYF.

The genes are TRBV5-4 and TRBJ2-5; D uncertain. Germline V lookup: CDR1 SGHNT, CDR2 YYREEE (reference sequence). The CDR3 consists of 14 residues. V lost 4 bases, J lost 0 bases, and 10 bases lay in between. Here the CDR3 reads CASSPQYNQETQYF. The CDR3 DNA reads as TGTGCCAGCAGCCCCCAATATAACCAAGAGACCCAGTACTTC.

This chain connects TRBV24-1 to TRBJ1-3; D not resolved. This CDR3 is 17 amino acids long. Germline CDR1 and CDR2: KGHDR and SFDVKD. Trimming stripped 0 bases from V and 3 bases from J, with 14 bases between. In DNA, the CDR3 is TGTGCCACCAGTGATTTGGAACGTAATAAGTTTGGAAACACCATATATTTT. Translated, it gives CATSDLERNKFGNTIYF.

This sequence joins TRBV11-3 and TRBJ2-3; D is uncertain. Germline CDR1 SGHNT, CDR2 YENEEA. V was shortened by 3 bases and J by 0 bases, with 7 bases between the two germline ends. This CDR3 comprises 14 residues. DNA of the CDR3: TGTGCCAGCAGCTTGTCCGGTAGCACAGATACGCAGTATTTT. Encoded protein: CASSLSGSTDTQYF.

V gene TRBV29-1 combines with J gene TRBJ1-2, with 8 bases lining up with TRBD1. Germline loops: CDR1 SQVTM, CDR2 ANQGSEA. The CDR3 totals 14 residues. The ends lost 0 bases at V and 8 bases at J; junction bases unmatched: 8. The CDR3, as DNA: TGCAGCGTTGAAGATTCGGGACAGGAGGGCGGCTACACCTTC. It codes for CSVEDSGQEGGYTF.

The gene calls are TRBV4-1 and TRBJ2-5; D may be TRBD1 or TRBD2 (6 bases each). V was cut by 4 bases and J by 0 bases, with 21 bases left in between. The CDR3 runs to 18 residues. In germline, CDR1 is MGHRA, CDR2 YSYEKL. The CDR3 sequence: CASSPPPRGLGYQETQYF. Here the CDR3 DNA reads TGCGCCAGCAGCCCACCTCCTCGGGGGCTGGGGTACCAAGAGACCCAGTACTTC.

V is TRBV5-1 and J is TRBJ1-2; 8 bases align to TRBD1. V lost 3 bases to trimming and J lost 6 bases; unmatched junction nucleotides: 13. The CDR3 has 16 amino acids. CDR1 and CDR2 (germline): SGHRS, YFSETQ. The CDR3 loop reads CASSSVDRGDANGYTF. The CDR3 bases are TGCGCCAGCAGCTCGGTTGACAGGGGCGATGCAAATGGCTACACCTTC.